The clone carrying this T cell receptor (beta chain) was observed a handful of times. The antigen is unknown. This entry comes from a study of T-cell reconstitution after alpha-beta-depleted transplantation in children. The study's findings and limits: The study traced high day-60 TCRbeta diversity in some patients to surviving recipient T cells and thymic progenitors.

A TCRbeta library incorporating unique molecular identifiers was prepared. TCRdb re-analysed the PCR reads in MiXCR, keeping a single row per CDR3 protein. The profile shows around 100,000 distinct CDR3 sequences, 10% to 13% of them singletons. The material sequenced was PBMCs, taken before TCRalphabeta/CD19-depleted stem cell transplant. The source of this sequence is a boy aged 2 to 10 with acute lymphoblastic leukemia, due to receive a stem cell transplant.

CDR3 DNA sequence: TGTGCCATCAGTGATACGGCGGCCTCTGGAAACACCATATATTTT. Protein sequence: CAISDTAASGNTIYF. The chain has TRBV10-3 and TRBJ1-3; D is undetermined. The CDR3 is 15 amino acids. V lost 3 bases and J 0 bases, leaving 9 bases between the germline ends. Germline values: CDR1 ENHRY, CDR2 SYGVKD.